This T cell receptor beta chain was observed in a study of cytomegalovirus exposure and HLA in healthy donors. Germline V lookup: CDR1 SGHAT, CDR2 FQNNGV. Trimming left V 0 bases short and J 2 bases short, with 12 bases between. This CDR3 contains 16 residues. Findings and caveats of the study: V- and J-gene trimming in TCR beta was tied to a missense DCLRE1C variant by an analysis performed later.

To note about this clone: The antigen remains unidentified.

Healthy individuals who donated bone marrow served as the donors. In the PCR, 60 Vbeta and 13 Jbeta primers were used. Profiling relied on immunoSEQ multiplex PCR, and the TCRdb table lists in-frame clones only, not all of them. The sample consists of 140,000 to 150,000 clones, nearly 80% of them appearing once. The rearrangement links TRBV11-2 to TRBJ2-3; tentatively, D is TRBD2 (7 bases). Sequencing was carried out using PBMCs. The clonotype was recovered from a woman in her 30s in good health and CMV-seronegative. CDR3 region: CASSLDPGGVTDTQYF. CDR3 in DNA: TGTGCCAGCAGCTTAGATCCGGGGGGCGTCACAGATACGCAGTATTTT.